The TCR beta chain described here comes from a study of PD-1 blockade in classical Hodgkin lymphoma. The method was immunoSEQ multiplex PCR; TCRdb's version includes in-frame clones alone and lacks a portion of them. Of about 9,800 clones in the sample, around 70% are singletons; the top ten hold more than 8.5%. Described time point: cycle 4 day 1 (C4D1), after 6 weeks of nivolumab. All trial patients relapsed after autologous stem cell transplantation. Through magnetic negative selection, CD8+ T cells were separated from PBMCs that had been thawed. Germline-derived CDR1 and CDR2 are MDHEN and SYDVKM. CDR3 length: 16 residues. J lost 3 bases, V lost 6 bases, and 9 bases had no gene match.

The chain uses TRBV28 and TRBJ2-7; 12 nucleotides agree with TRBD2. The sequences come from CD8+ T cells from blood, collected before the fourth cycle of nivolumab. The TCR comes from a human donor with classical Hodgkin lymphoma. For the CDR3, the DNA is TGTGCCAGCAGCCTTCCCTCGACTAGCGGGAGCTACGAGCAGTACTTC. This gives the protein CASSLPSTSGSYEQYF.